Below are 7 T cell receptor beta chains sequenced from a single sample in a study of radiotherapy plus CTLA-4 blockade in lung cancer. The data were produced by immunoSEQ multiplex PCR, yet TCRdb's version contains in-frame clones alone and is incomplete. The sample yields about 84,000 clones, more than 70% seen once. Sequencing used peripheral blood, obtained from a patient treated with radiotherapy plus ipilimumab. These receptors were collected from a human donor with non-small cell lung cancer that progressed on radiotherapy plus ipilimumab.

The gene calls are TRBV7-3 and TRBJ2-2; a weak D match, TRBD2 (5 bases). Germline loops: CDR1 SGHTA, CDR2 FQGTGA. The germline V and J ends were trimmed by 2 bases and 0 bases, with 16 bases remaining between them. CDR3 length: 18 amino acids. This CDR3 is CASSLRGAIETNTGELFF. CDR3 nucleotide sequence: TGTGCCAGCAGCTTACGGGGTGCAATTGAGACGAACACCGGGGAGCTGTTTTTT.

The chain links TRBV4-1 to TRBJ2-2; TRBD2 agrees at 7 bases. The germline CDR1 and CDR2 sequences are MGHRA and YSYEKL. The CDR3 totals 17 residues. With 3 bases clipped from V and 2 bases from J, the junction kept 9 bases outside the gene matches. CDR3 region: CASSQMWSGDNTGELFF. The CDR3 coding sequence is TGCGCCAGCAGCCAGATGTGGAGCGGGGATAACACCGGGGAGCTGTTTTTT.

The CDR3 here is CASSLGGDRGGYGYTF. CDR3 DNA sequence: TGTGCCAGCAGCTTAGGAGGGGACAGGGGGGGCTATGGCTACACCTTC. The J gene is TRBJ1-2, the V gene TRBV7-8; 11 bases match TRBD1. Trimming cost V 1 base and J 4 bases; bases outside gene matches: 5. The germline V gene encodes CDR1 SGHVS and CDR2 FQNEAQ. The CDR3 length is 16 residues.

CDR3: CASSIVDRKSYGYTF. CDR3 nucleotides: TGTGCCAGTAGTATAGTCGACAGAAAGTCCTATGGCTACACCTTC. The chain links TRBV19 to TRBJ1-2, with TRBD1 as a possible D gene (5 bases). CDR1 and CDR2 (germline): LNHDA, SQIVND (reference sequence). V lost 1 base and J 4 bases, leaving 13 bases between the germline ends. There are 15 residues in the CDR3.

The genes are TRBV7-9 and TRBJ2-5; maybe TRBD1 (5 bases). The CDR3 loop spans 18 amino acids. The germline V gene has CDR1 SEHNR and CDR2 FQNEAQ (reference sequence). Between the trimmed V and J ends, which lost 0 bases and 1 base, there was a span of 18 bases. The CDR3 coding sequence is TGTGCCAGCAGCTTAGCGCCGAGGTGGGCAGGGTTCCAAGAGACCCAGTACTTC. Translated, it gives CASSLAPRWAGFQETQYF.

The rearrangement uses TRBV18 and TRBJ2-6; D uncertain. CDR3 length: 14 residues. Trimming took 1 base from V and 2 from J, leaving 3 bases between them. Germline V gene data show CDR1 as KGHSH and CDR2 as LQKENI. The CDR3 reads CASSPQAGANVLTF. In nucleotides, the CDR3 is TGTGCCAGCTCACCACAGGCTGGGGCCAACGTCCTGACTTTC.

The chain employs TRBV2 and TRBJ2-3, with TRBD2 identical over 13 bases. CDR3 length equals 15 residues. Germline loops: CDR1 SNHLY, CDR2 FYNNEI. V was clipped by 4 bases and J by 8 bases; unmatched bases: 6. CDR3 sequence (DNA): TGTGCCAGCAGTGCTACTAGCGGGGGGGCCAGTACGCAGTATTTT. It yields the protein CASSATSGGASTQYF. The whole variable domain, remainder taken from reference TRBV2 and TRBJ2-3, is EPEVTQTPSHQVTQMGQEVILRCVPISNHLYFYWYRQILGQKVEFLVSFYNNEISEKSEIFDDQFSVERPDGSNFTLKIRSTKLEDSAMYFCASSATSGGASTQYFGPGTRLTVL.